This T cell receptor beta chain was documented in a study of T cell repertoires in cytomegalovirus infection. As for the study in general: Alongside well-studied HLA-B-restricted CMV epitopes, recently identified HLA-C-restricted CMV epitopes were also used.

Germline values: CDR1 DFQATT, CDR2 SNEGSKA (reference sequence). The germline V and J ends were trimmed by 0 bases and 6 bases, with 9 bases remaining between them. This CDR3 has 13 residues. One entry per CDR3 protein, called by TCRdb with MiXCR from the reads. The sample shows approximately 100,000 distinct CDR3 sequences, 42% of them seen only once. Notes on this clonotype: Its antigen remains unknown.

The sequence derives from a human donor in good health (CMV status not recorded). Some clones in this sample may be carry-over from other donors' samples. The rearrangement uses TRBV20-1 and TRBJ1-5; D unresolved. This material consisted of CD8+ T cells from cultured PBMCs, taken from culture after CMV antigen stimulation. Here the CDR3 DNA reads TGCAGTGCTAGAGACCCTACCAGTCAGCCCCAGCATTTT. Its protein product is CSARDPTSQPQHF.